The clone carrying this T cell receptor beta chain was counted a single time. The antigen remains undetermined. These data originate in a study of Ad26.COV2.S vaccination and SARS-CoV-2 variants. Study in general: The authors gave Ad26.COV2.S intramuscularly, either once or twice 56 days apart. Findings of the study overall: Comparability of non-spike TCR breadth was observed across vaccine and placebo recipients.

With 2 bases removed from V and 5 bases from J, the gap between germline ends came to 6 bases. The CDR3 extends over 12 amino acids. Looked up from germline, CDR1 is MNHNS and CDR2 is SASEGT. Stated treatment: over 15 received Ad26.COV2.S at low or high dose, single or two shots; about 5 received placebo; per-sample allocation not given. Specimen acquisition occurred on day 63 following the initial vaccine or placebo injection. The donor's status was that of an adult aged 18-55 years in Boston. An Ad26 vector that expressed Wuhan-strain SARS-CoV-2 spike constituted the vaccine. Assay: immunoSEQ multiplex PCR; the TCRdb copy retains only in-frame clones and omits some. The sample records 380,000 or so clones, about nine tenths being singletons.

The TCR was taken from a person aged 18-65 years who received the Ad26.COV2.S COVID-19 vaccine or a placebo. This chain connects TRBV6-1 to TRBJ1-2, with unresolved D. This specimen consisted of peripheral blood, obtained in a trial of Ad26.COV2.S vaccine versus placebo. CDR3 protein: CASSERRYGYTF. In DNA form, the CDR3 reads TGTGCCAGCAGTGAACGCCGATATGGCTACACCTTC.